This T cell receptor (beta chain) was found in a study of blood T cell repertoires in COVID-19 (TCRdb year 2020). Notes on the research overall: Samples from collaborators originated in the United States, Italy and Spain and spanned both the acute and convalescent phases of COVID-19. The material from the prospective study consisted of cDNA or gDNA derived from T cells, B-cell-depleted T cells, or PBMCs. The dataset comprised deeply sampled blood TCRbeta repertoires from subjects exposed to, actively infected with, or recovered from COVID-19. The repertoires were made available in a free public database intended to serve as a resource for research on the immune response to SARS-CoV-2. The samples were drawn from the first 160 participants of the ongoing ImmuneRACE study and from more than 1,000 subjects provided by 6 global collaborators. The sample metadata nearly always contained a de-identified subject ID, COVID-19 status, age in years and sex. Where HLA class I and class II types were available, the types were taken from metadata supplied by the sample provider, not from assay-based typing. Results the study describes overall, beyond this receptor: The amount of clinical and demographic metadata varied by source and participant and was provided uncurated.

Regarding this clone: Its recognized antigen is unknown. No much larger clonotype is one base removed from it; base qualities were not supplied.

Collaborating institutions collected whole blood in K2EDTA tubes following their own protocols. For TCRbeta analysis, collaborator samples were shipped as frozen whole blood, as isolated PBMCs, or as DNA extracted from either sample type. The immunoSEQ Assay, a bias-controlled multiplex PCR, was used to amplify TCRbeta CDR3 regions from genomic DNA. Turning to the authors' computational methods: The number of nucleated cells in each sample was estimated from the amplification of reference gene primers within the assay. Sequence reads were collapsed and filtered to measure the absolute abundance of every unique TCRbeta CDR3 rearrangement. For each sample, productive Simpson clonality was calculated by taking the square root of Simpson's diversity index across productive rearrangements. Here the immuneACCESS table is served through TCRdb, limited to in-frame sequences with V and J called. Missing clones are a known gap in these copies; in checked studies unresolved V genes cover under half, and the rest lacks a known reason. V and J calls plus clone size are reproduced from that table; the DNA served to infer D and trimming. The sample yields 110,000 to 150,000 clones; 82% were counted once. The ten largest clones take up roughly 4% of the sample.

The CDR3 starts with the cysteine, ends with the phenylalanine, and has 16 residues. The read is trimmed to its CDR3 DNA, 48 bases read in frame from base 1. Trimmed from V: 4 bases; trimmed from J: 11 bases; junction bases lacking a gene match: 14. Based on the germline V gene, the CDR1 and CDR2 sequences are MNHNS and SASEGT. The chain is encoded by TRBV6-1 joined to TRBJ1-6, and 7 bases in between align with TRBD1. The source of this sequence is a woman at least 80 years old with acute or convalescent COVID-19. The specimen sequenced was peripheral blood. The sequenced DNA: TGTGCCAGCAGTGCAATGTACAGGGGTTTCAGGGCACCCCTCCACTTT. Protein translation: CASSAMYRGFRAPLHF.